This passage covers 27 T cell receptor beta chains from one sample sequenced in a study of blood T cells in healthy people across ages. The authors ran a second PCR of about 6 to 11 cycles using a sample-barcoded 5' primer and a J-beta primer mix. From the 5' RACE reads, TCRdb called clonotypes with MiXCR, one entry per CDR3 protein. The profile shows about 1,800,000 distinct CDR3 sequences, under 30% of them singletons. Material for sequencing was blood. These receptors were collected from a woman in her 30s in good health.

This chain's CDR3 is CASSWDREELFF. CDR3 nucleotides: TGTGCCAGCAGCTGGGACAGGGAGGAACTGTTTTTT. This chain links TRBV7-9 with TRBJ1-4; 9 bases fit TRBD1. Losses at the gene ends were 4 bases for V and 12 bases for J; bases not matched to a gene: 3. Germline loops: CDR1 SEHNR, CDR2 FQNEAQ (reference sequence). CDR3 size: 12 residues.

This clonotype was seen a single time. With a much larger clone just one base away, this may be a read error. The chain has TRBV11-2 and TRBJ2-4; D is possibly TRBD1 (5 bases). Near its end, the DNA agrees better with TRBJ2-5, so the J call may be wrong. The CDR3 totals 16 residues. The germline V gene has CDR1 SGHAT and CDR2 FQNNGV. CDR3 DNA: TGTGCCAACAGCTTAGTTCCAGGGCAGGGTCAAGAGACCCAGTACTTC. Translating it yields CANSLVPGQGQETQYF.

This clonotype was seen a few times. The chain joins TRBV18 to TRBJ2-7; D uncertain. Germline CDR1 reads KGHSH; CDR2 reads LQKENI. The ends were cut back, 3 bases at V and 5 bases at J, with 11 bases in the middle. This CDR3 has 13 residues. The CDR3 DNA reads as TGTGCCAGCTCACCCCGAACAGCCGACGAGCAGTACTTC. It translates to CASSPRTADEQYF.

To note about this clonotype: Since a much larger clone is just one base distant, this may be a read error. The J gene is TRBJ2-4, the V gene TRBV12-3 or TRBV12-4; the match to TRBD1 covers 8 bases. The CDR3 has 13 residues. The CDR3 nucleotides are TGTACCAGCAGTGAGGGACAGGCCTGGGAGCAGTACTTC. Residues: CTSSEGQAWEQYF.

This clonotype was counted ten times or more. V gene TRBV7-9 combines with J gene TRBJ2-7; D gene uncertain. Germline V gene sequence: CDR1 SEHNR, CDR2 FQNEAQ (reference sequence). This CDR3 has 16 residues. V lost 2 bases to trimming and J lost 0 bases, with 14 bases between them. CDR3 nucleotides: TGTGCCAGCAGCTTAAGGCCCCCTTTAAACTCCTACGAGCAGTACTTC. This encodes CASSLRPPLNSYEQYF.

In this sample, this clonotype turned up a few times. The chain couples TRBV20-1 to TRBJ2-5; D is perhaps TRBD2 (5 bases). The CDR3 sequence is 14 residues long. V was cut by 5 bases and J by 4 bases, with 17 bases left in between. From germline, CDR1 is DFQATT and CDR2 SNEGSKA (reference sequence). In nucleotides, the CDR3 is TGCAGTGCTCCAAAGTTGGGAGAGCGAGAGACCCAGTACTTC. Translated, it gives CSAPKLGERETQYF.

There are a few counts of this clonotype. The genes are TRBV12-5 and TRBJ1-5; D is unclear. This CDR3 has 13 amino acids. V was shortened by 0 bases and J by 9 bases, with 9 bases between the two germline ends. From germline, CDR1 is LGHNT and CDR2 FRNRAP. CDR3: CASGLVSGPPQHF. CDR3 nucleotides: TGTGCTAGTGGTTTGGTATCCGGGCCGCCCCAGCATTTT.

V is TRBV5-1 and J is TRBJ1-1; TRBD1 matches at 9 bases. Trimming removed 5 bases from V and 5 bases from J; junction bases left unmatched: 10. CDR1 is SGHRS, CDR2 YFSETQ, per germline. The CDR3 totals 15 residues. The CDR3 spells CASRDQQGAETEAFF. The CDR3 coding sequence is TGCGCCAGCAGGGATCAACAGGGGGCAGAGACTGAAGCTTTCTTT.

V usage is TRBV6-2 or TRBV6-3 and J usage is TRBJ1-1, with 7 bases identical to TRBD1. The J segment lost 2 bases and the V segment lost 6 bases, leaving 12 bases of the junction unmatched. CDR3 size: 16 residues. Germline V gene data show CDR1 as MNHEY and CDR2 as SVGEGT. CDR3 DNA sequence: TGTGCCAGCAGCTCCCCTTGGACAGGAAGCAACACTGAAGCTTTCTTT. This sequence encodes CASSSPWTGSNTEAFF.

About this clonotype: One base away lies a much larger clone, so this may be a sequencing read error. This is likely a read error, given that the CDR3 carries no conserved phenylalanine or tryptophan at its end. The rearrangement joins TRBV12-3 or TRBV12-4 to TRBJ2-1, with a weak D call TRBD1 (6 bases). CDR3 length equals 15 residues. Between the trimmed V and J ends, which lost 5 bases and 4 bases, there was a span of 15 bases. CDR3 nucleotide sequence: TGTGCCAGCAGTCTTACAGGGAAGGGATACAATGAGCAGTTCTTG. This translates into CASSLTGKGYNEQFL.

The chain is built from TRBV25-1 and TRBJ2-7, with TRBD2 as a possible D gene (5 bases). CDR1 and CDR2 (germline): MGHDK, SYGVNS. CDR3 length equals 13 residues. The germline V and J ends were trimmed by 10 bases and 5 bases, with 18 bases remaining between them. The CDR3 region is CATLLNEGHEQYF. As DNA, the CDR3 is TGTGCCACCCTCCTAAATGAGGGCCACGAGCAGTACTTC.

This clonotype was counted a few times. This chain connects TRBV13 to TRBJ2-5; 7 nucleotides align to TRBD2. J gave up 5 bases and V 5 bases, and 11 bases lay outside the gene matches. CDR1 is PRHDT and CDR2 is FYEKMQ in the germline V gene (reference sequence). CDR3 length: 15 residues. CDR3: CASSPPKSGVETQYF. The CDR3 region has the DNA TGTGCCAGCAGCCCACCCAAAAGCGGGGTCGAGACCCAGTACTTC.

This clonotype has more than one count but fewer than ten. The genes are TRBV7-2 and TRBJ2-3; D is tentatively TRBD1 or TRBD2 (6 bases each). Between the trimmed V and J ends, which lost 1 base and 3 bases, there was a span of 20 bases. Germline CDR1 SGHTA, CDR2 FQGNSA. This CDR3 spans 18 amino acids. CDR3 amino acids: CASSLVRGEGLPTDTQYF. CDR3 DNA: TGTGCCAGCAGCTTAGTAAGGGGGGAAGGCCTACCTACAGATACGCAGTATTTT.

The chain employs TRBV2 and TRBJ1-2; no clear D gene. Germline values: CDR1 SNHLY, CDR2 FYNNEI. V lost 5 bases to trimming and J lost 3 bases, with 10 bases between them. The CDR3 is made up of 13 amino acids. This CDR3 reads CASSMDPYYGYTF. The CDR3 region has the DNA TGTGCCAGCAGTATGGACCCCTACTATGGCTACACCTTC.

In this sample, this clonotype turned up many times. The J gene is TRBJ2-7, the V gene TRBV6-5; D ambiguous. The CDR3 consists of 10 residues. The V gene's germline CDR1 is MNHEY and CDR2 SVGAGI. Trimming cost V 8 bases and J 6 bases, with 8 bases left between them. As DNA, the CDR3 is TGTGCCAGCGGGTCCCTCGAGCAGTACTTC. This gives the protein CASGSLEQYF.

V is TRBV9 and J is TRBJ2-3; perhaps D is TRBD1 or TRBD2 (6 bases each). The CDR3 runs to 14 residues. Germline assignment: CDR1 SGDLS and CDR2 YYNGEE. V was clipped by 0 bases and J by 6 bases, with 11 bases between them. The DNA of the CDR3 is TGTGCCAGCAGCGTAGCACAGGGAGGCGATACGCAGTATTTT. This translates into CASSVAQGGDTQYF.

This clonotype appeared once. Given a much more abundant clone one base away, this may be a read error. The chain recombines TRBV21-1 with TRBJ2-5; the table assigns TRBD1, which was not confirmed against the DNA. TRBV21-1 is a pseudogene segment. The CDR3 contains 16 residues. CDR3 nucleotide sequence: TGTGCCAGCAGACCATACGAGAGGGGGCGCAGCGAGACCCAGTACTTC. Protein product: CASRPYERGRSETQYF.

The chain carries TRBV2 and TRBJ1-2; no firm D call. This CDR3 contains 13 residues. CDR1 is SNHLY and CDR2 is FYNNEI in the germline V gene. The V end was cut by 2 bases, the J end by 7 bases, with 11 bases between. CDR3 bases: TGTGCCAGCAGTGAAAACCGCGGTGGTGGCTACACCTTC. Protein: CASSENRGGGYTF.

This clonotype was seen many times. The DNA of the CDR3 is TGTGCCAGCAGTTTAATAGCGGGAGGGTCTCCGGGGCAGTACTTC. Translating gives CASSLIAGGSPGQYF. V is TRBV7-8 and J is TRBJ2-7, with 11 bases lining up with TRBD2. From germline, CDR1 is SGHVS and CDR2 FQNEAQ. The ends lost 6 bases at V and 9 bases at J; junction bases unmatched: 13. This CDR3 has 15 residues. Together with reference TRBV7-8 and TRBJ2-7, the CDR3 gives the full variable domain: GAGVSQSPRYKVAKRGQDVALRCDPISGHVSLFWYQQALGQGPEFLTYFQNEAQLDKSGLPSDRFFAERPEGSVSTLKIQRTQQEDSAVYLCASSLIAGGSPGQYFGPGTRLTVT.

The chain has TRBV14 and TRBJ2-1; 8 positions agree with TRBD2. CDR3 length: 16 residues. Germline assignment: CDR1 SGHDN and CDR2 FVKESK. V lost 4 bases and J lost 7; bases outside the gene matches: 12. CDR3 nucleotide sequence: TGTGCCAGCAGCCCCGCCCAGCGGGGGCCCCTAAATGAGCAGTTCTTC. It is translated as CASSPAQRGPLNEQFF.

This clonotype was observed a few times. This chain connects TRBV20-1 to TRBJ1-1, with 7 nucleotides matching TRBD1. The CDR3 contains 14 residues. J gave up 3 bases and V 2 bases, and 6 bases lay outside the gene matches. Germline CDR1 DFQATT, CDR2 SNEGSKA (reference sequence). CDR3 DNA sequence: TGCAGTGCTAGATATAGCAGGGGGGACACTGAAGCTTTCTTT. Its translation is CSARYSRGDTEAFF.

The V gene is TRBV7-2, the J gene TRBJ2-4, with D possibly TRBD1 on 6 matching bases. The assigned J gene may be wrong: the sequence end matches TRBJ2-7 better. Germline CDR1 is SGHTA and CDR2 is FQGNSA. The CDR3 sequence is 14 residues long. The CDR3, as DNA: TGTGCCAGCAGCATTTCCGGGACAAGCAGCGAGCAGTACTTC. It translates to CASSISGTSSEQYF.

This clonotype was picked up many times. This sequence joins TRBV10-2 and TRBJ2-1, with 11 bases aligning to TRBD2. The CDR3 contains 14 residues. The trim removed 10 bases at V and 11 bases at J, leaving 13 bases unmatched. Germline V gene lookup returns CDR1 WSHSY and CDR2 SAAADI. The CDR3 spells CATTLAGGPAQQFF. The CDR3 DNA sequence: TGCGCCACCACTTTAGCGGGAGGGCCGGCACAGCAGTTCTTC.

This sequence joins TRBV5-6 and TRBJ1-5, with 8 bases aligning to TRBD1. This CDR3 has 17 amino acids. The V segment lost 2 bases and the J segment 0 bases; nucleotides outside the gene matches: 7. CDR1 is SGHDT, CDR2 YYEEEE, per germline. The CDR3 is CASSFSTGQGSNQPQHF. The CDR3 DNA is TGTGCCAGCAGCTTCTCCACCGGACAGGGTAGCAATCAGCCCCAGCATTTT.

This clonotype has more than one count but fewer than ten. The chain joins TRBV5-6 to TRBJ2-7, with D perhaps TRBD2 (5 bases). This CDR3 has 14 amino acids. Trimming shortened V by 3 bases and J by 0 bases, and 10 bases separated the two germline ends. Germline V gene sequence: CDR1 SGHDT, CDR2 YYEEEE. CDR3 nucleotides: TGTGCCAGCAGCTCTAGCCTGATCTCCTACGAGCAGTACTTC. Translating it yields CASSSSLISYEQYF.

The V call is TRBV6-5, the J call TRBJ1-5, with TRBD1 matching over 7 bases. J was trimmed by 4 bases and V by 6 bases; bases with no gene match: 6. This CDR3 has 14 amino acids. The germline gives CDR1 MNHEY, CDR2 SVGAGI. As DNA, the CDR3 is TGTGCCAGCAGGTCGGGACAGAATAATCAGCCCCAGCATTTT. Translated: CASRSGQNNQPQHF.

This sequence joins TRBV10-1 and TRBJ2-1; a weak D match, TRBD2 (5 bases). Germline assignment: CDR1 WNHNN and CDR2 SYGVQD (reference sequence). The CDR3 is made up of 13 amino acids. Trimming left V 9 bases short and J 4 bases short, with 13 bases between. CDR3 nucleotides: TGCGCCAGGTGCCTAAGCGGTTACAATGAGCAGTTCTTC. It translates to CARCLSGYNEQFF.